The 19 T cell receptor beta chains listed next were all sequenced from one sample in a study of beta chain features in type 1 diabetes. The study reverse transcribed the entire isolated RNA, so it sequenced expressed TCRB transcripts. The repertoire was sequenced with immunoSEQ multiplex PCR; TCRdb's copy has only in-frame clones and lacks some. The sample contains 120,000 to 150,000 clones, 6.9% of which appear only once. Material: central memory CD4+ T cells from blood. The receptor source for this set is a young woman in good health.

This clone was seen only a few times. The chain carries TRBV5-1 and TRBJ2-3; the D is unclear. The CDR3 is made up of 17 amino acids. Trimming cost V 0 bases and J 0 bases, with 14 bases left between them. CDR1 is SGHRS, CDR2 YFSETQ, per germline. CDR3 nucleotide sequence: TGCGCCAGCAGCTTGGCCGGGTCCTCTTCTAGCACAGATACGCAGTATTTT. Translation: CASSLAGSSSSTDTQYF.

This clone has just a few counts. The chain recombines TRBV15 with TRBJ2-7; TRBD1 is a possible D gene (5 bases). Germline CDR1 LNHNV, CDR2 YYDKDF (reference sequence). This CDR3 comprises 14 residues. The V end lost 0 bases, the J end lost 5 bases, and 11 bases lay between the germline ends. The CDR3: CATSRDQGSHEQYF. The CDR3 DNA sequence: TGTGCCACCAGCAGAGATCAGGGTTCCCACGAGCAGTACTTC.

This clone was seen only a few times. V gene TRBV7-2 combines with J gene TRBJ2-7; D might be TRBD1 (7 bases). Trimming left V 4 bases short and J 4 bases short, with 20 bases between. The CDR3 consists of 16 residues. The germline CDR1 and CDR2 sequences are SGHTA and FQGNSA. The chain's CDR3 is CASSSQGGGMAYEQYF. As DNA, the CDR3 is TGTGCCAGCAGCTCCCAGGGGGGCGGGATGGCGTACGAGCAGTACTTC.

This clone was detected a few times. The chain employs TRBV9 and TRBJ2-7, with 9 bases identical to TRBD1. Per germline, CDR1 SGDLS and CDR2 YYNGEE. The CDR3 has 16 amino acids. After removal of 2 bases from V and 5 bases from J, the junction contained 11 bases not matched to a gene. As DNA, the CDR3 is TGTGCCAGCAGCGTTTCCATTGGGACAGGGTATAACGAGCAGTACTTC. Its translation is CASSVSIGTGYNEQYF.

This clone was seen only a few times. The chain combines TRBV2 with TRBJ1-2, with 7 bases lining up with TRBD1. Per germline, CDR1 SNHLY and CDR2 FYNNEI. The junction had 4 bases not matched to a gene; V was cut back by 8 bases and J by 4 bases. CDR3 size: 12 residues. The CDR3 region has the DNA TGTGCCAGCGGCGGACAGGCCTATGGCTACACCTTC. Protein sequence: CASGGQAYGYTF.

The rearrangement joins TRBV7-9 to TRBJ1-4; D perhaps matches TRBD1 (5 bases). Germline V CDR1 and CDR2: SEHNR, FQNEAQ (reference sequence). Trimming removed 2 bases at V and 8 bases at J, with 12 bases between. The CDR3 covers 14 residues. The CDR3 sequence: CASSLWGDGEKLFF. For the CDR3, the DNA is TGTGCCAGCAGCTTATGGGGGGACGGAGAAAAACTGTTTTTT.

The chain joins TRBV9 to TRBJ2-7, with D uncertain. The CDR3 is 14 residues long. CDR1 and CDR2 (germline): SGDLS, YYNGEE. The germline V and J ends were trimmed by 0 bases and 7 bases, with 14 bases remaining between them. The CDR3 DNA reads TGTGCCAGCAGCGTAGACCCGAAAGGCGGAGAGCAGTACTTC. Its protein product is CASSVDPKGGEQYF.

This clone was detected a few times. The J gene is TRBJ1-1, the V gene TRBV7-9; D gene unclear. The CDR3 consists of 16 residues. The V gene's germline CDR1 is SEHNR and CDR2 FQNEAQ (reference sequence). V lost 1 base to trimming and J lost 5 bases, with 17 bases between them. CDR3 in DNA: TGTGCCAGCAGCTTAGGGGATGGACGGGAAGGAACTGAAGCTTTCTTT. Its translation is CASSLGDGREGTEAFF. The whole variable domain, remainder taken from reference TRBV7-9 and TRBJ1-1, is DTGVSQNPRHKITKRGQNVTFRCDPISEHNRLYWYRQTLGQGPEFLTYFQNEAQLEKSRLLSDRFSAERPKGSFSTLEIQRTEQGDSAMYLCASSLGDGREGTEAFFGQGTRLTVV.

The chain uses TRBV6-1 and TRBJ2-3, with 8 bases fitting TRBD1. Trimming cost V 7 bases and J 2 bases; bases outside gene matches: 8. Germline loops: CDR1 MNHNS, CDR2 SASEGT. The CDR3 consists of 15 residues. CDR3 coding DNA: TGTGCCAGCACTCCGGGACAGGCTTACACAGATACGCAGTATTTT. Protein: CASTPGQAYTDTQYF.

This clone has only a few counts. The chain is built from TRBV28 and TRBJ2-1, with 8 bases fitting TRBD2. This CDR3 has 17 residues. Germline loops: CDR1 MDHEN, CDR2 SYDVKM. Unmatched junction bases numbered 15, after V lost 9 bases and J lost 2 bases. CDR3 bases: TGTGCCAGTATCTTCGCGTCCGGGACTAGTCCCTACAATGAGCAGTTCTTC. It yields the protein CASIFASGTSPYNEQFF. Supplemented by reference TRBV28 and TRBJ2-1, the full variable domain reads DVKVTQSSRYLVKRTGEKVFLECVQDMDHENMFWYRQDPGLGLRLIYFSYDVKMKEKGDIPEGYSVSREKKERFSLILESASTNQTSMYLCASIFASGTSPYNEQFFGPGTRLTVL.

This clone was seen repeatedly, ten times or more. The rearrangement links TRBV11-2 to TRBJ2-7, with D perhaps TRBD2 (5 bases). The germline V gene encodes CDR1 SGHAT and CDR2 FQNNGV. Trimming left V 6 bases short and J 6 bases short, with 9 bases between. The CDR3 runs 11 residues. The DNA of the CDR3 is TGTGCCAGCAGGTCAGCGGTCGAGCAGTACTTC. This sequence encodes CASRSAVEQYF.

CDR3 protein: CASRPGGTSGSYEQYF. The CDR3 nucleotides read TGTGCCAGCAGACCCGGGGGGACTAGCGGGTCCTACGAGCAGTACTTC. This chain uses TRBV28 with TRBJ2-7; 12 positions agree with TRBD2. CDR1 is MDHEN, CDR2 SYDVKM, per germline. CDR3 size: 16 residues. V lost 6 bases to trimming and J lost 1 base; unmatched junction nucleotides: 7. The full variable domain, its missing parts supplied by reference TRBV28 and TRBJ2-7, is DVKVTQSSRYLVKRTGEKVFLECVQDMDHENMFWYRQDPGLGLRLIYFSYDVKMKEKGDIPEGYSVSREKKERFSLILESASTNQTSMYLCASRPGGTSGSYEQYFGPGTRLTVT.

The chain couples TRBV29-1 to TRBJ2-7; 9 nucleotides align to TRBD1. The V and J ends lost 6 bases and 3 bases, in that order; junction bases with no gene match: 12. Germline V lookup: CDR1 SQVTM, CDR2 ANQGSEA. The CDR3 has 15 amino acids. CDR3 sequence: CSVSAGTGIGYEQYF. The CDR3 nucleotides read TGCAGCGTGTCAGCCGGGACAGGGATCGGCTACGAGCAGTACTTC.

This CDR3 is CASSLLPGHNTGELFF. CDR3 coding DNA: TGCGCCAGCAGCCTCCTACCGGGACATAACACCGGGGAGCTGTTTTTT. The V and J genes are TRBV4-1 and TRBJ2-2; possible D gene TRBD1, 6 bases. In germline, CDR1 is MGHRA, CDR2 YSYEKL. The V gene lost 4 bases and the J gene lost 2 bases, with 14 bases spanning the gap. The length of the CDR3 is 16 residues.

The chain combines TRBV11-1 with TRBJ1-1; D ambiguous. This CDR3 region has 15 residues. In germline, CDR1 is SGHAT, CDR2 FQDESV (reference sequence). Trimming took 4 bases from V and 5 from J, leaving 17 bases between them. The CDR3 DNA reads as TGTGCCAGCAGCTCAAACAAGGAAGACTGGACTGAAGCTTTCTTT. The encoded protein is CASSSNKEDWTEAFF.

This clone was counted many times. This rearrangement joins TRBV4-1 to TRBJ1-2, with TRBD1 identical over 10 bases. With V trimmed by 7 bases and J by 2 bases, 4 bases remained unmatched. Germline loops: CDR1 MGHRA, CDR2 YSYEKL. CDR3 length: 14 amino acids. The CDR3 coding sequence is TGCGCCAGCATCCGGACAGGGGGAAACTATGGCTACACCTTC. Translating gives CASIRTGGNYGYTF.

Only a few counts were recorded for this clone. This chain uses TRBV19 with TRBJ1-1; D is perhaps TRBD1 (5 bases). V shed 7 bases and J shed 5 bases, with 20 bases lying between them. The CDR3 extends over 15 amino acids. CDR1 and CDR2 from the germline V gene are LNHDA and SQIVND (reference sequence). The CDR3 DNA reads TGTGCCAGTACCTCGAGGGGCACCGCGGGAACTGAAGCTTTCTTT. It encodes CASTSRGTAGTEAFF.

This clone was counted many times. The genes are TRBV5-4 and TRBJ2-1; 7 positions match TRBD2. Looked up from germline, CDR1 is SGHNT and CDR2 is YYREEE (reference sequence). This CDR3 contains 14 residues. V lost 5 bases, J lost 8 bases, and 10 bases stayed unmatched. CDR3 nucleotides: TGTGCCAGCAGGGGGGACTATAGGAGCGATGAGCAGTTCTTC. Translated, it gives CASRGDYRSDEQFF.

This clone was counted between two and nine times. Other DNA sequences of this sample code for an identical CDR3. The rearrangement uses TRBV7-2 and TRBJ2-7; 8 nucleotides agree with TRBD2. The CDR3 sequence is 15 residues long. The germline gives CDR1 SGHTA, CDR2 FQGNSA. The V gene end was trimmed by 0 bases and the J gene end by 0 bases; junction bases not matched to a gene: 1. In DNA form, the CDR3 reads TGTGCCAGCAGCTTAGCCAGCGGGAGCTCCTACGAGCAGTACTTC. Translating gives CASSLASGSSYEQYF. Looking up the rest from reference TRBV7-2 and TRBJ2-7 gives the full variable domain: GAGVSQSPSNKVTEKGKDVELRCDPISGHTALYWYRQSLGQGLEFLIYFQGNSAPDKSGLPSDRFSAERTGGSVSTLTIQRTQQEDSAVYLCASSLASGSSYEQYFGPGTRLTVT.